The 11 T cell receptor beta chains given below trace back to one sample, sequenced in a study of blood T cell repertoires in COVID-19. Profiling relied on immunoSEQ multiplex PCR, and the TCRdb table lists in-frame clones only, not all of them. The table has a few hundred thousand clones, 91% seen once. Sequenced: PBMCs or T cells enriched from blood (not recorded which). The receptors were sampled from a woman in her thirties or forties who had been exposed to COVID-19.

The CDR3 bases are TGTGCCAGCAGCTTAGGCTTGGGACAGAAGAGGAACGAGCAGTACTTC. Protein product: CASSLGLGQKRNEQYF. The chain carries TRBV11-3 and TRBJ2-7, with 7 bases identical to TRBD1. The CDR3 covers 16 residues. Trimming cost V 1 base and J 5 bases; bases outside gene matches: 11. Looked up from germline, CDR1 is SGHNT and CDR2 is YENEEA.

The DNA for the CDR3 is TGCGCCAGCAGTGTAGGCCAGGGCTACGAGCAGTACTTC. This codes for CASSVGQGYEQYF. This chain joins TRBV10-1 and TRBJ2-7; D perhaps matches TRBD1 (5 bases). CDR1 and CDR2 (germline): WNHNN, SYGVQD (reference sequence). The CDR3 sequence is 13 residues long. Trimming removed 4 bases at V and 3 bases at J, with 10 bases between.

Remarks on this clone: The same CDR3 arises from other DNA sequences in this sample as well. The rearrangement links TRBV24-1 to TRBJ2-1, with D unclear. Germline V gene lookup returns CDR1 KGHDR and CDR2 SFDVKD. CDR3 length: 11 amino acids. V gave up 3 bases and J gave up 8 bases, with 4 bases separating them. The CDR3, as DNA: TGTGCCACCAGTGATCGGGATGAGCAGTTCTTC. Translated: CATSDRDEQFF.

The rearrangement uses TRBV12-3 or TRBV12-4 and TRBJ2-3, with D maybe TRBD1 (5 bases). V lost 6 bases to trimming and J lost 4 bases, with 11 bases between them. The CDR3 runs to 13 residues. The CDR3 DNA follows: TGTGCCAGCAGACCGCCAGGGCCAGATACGCAGTATTTT. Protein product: CASRPPGPDTQYF.

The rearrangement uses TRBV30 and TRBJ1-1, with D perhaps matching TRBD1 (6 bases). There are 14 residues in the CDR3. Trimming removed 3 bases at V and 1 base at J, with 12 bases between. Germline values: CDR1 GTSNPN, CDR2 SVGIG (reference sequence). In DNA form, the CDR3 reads TGTGCCTGGAGCCCACAGGGAACGAACACTGAAGCTTTCTTT. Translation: CAWSPQGTNTEAFF.

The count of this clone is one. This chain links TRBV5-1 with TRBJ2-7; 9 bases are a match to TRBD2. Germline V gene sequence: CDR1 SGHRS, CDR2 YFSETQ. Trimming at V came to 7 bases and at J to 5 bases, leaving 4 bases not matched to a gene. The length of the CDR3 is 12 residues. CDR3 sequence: CASGREGNEQYF. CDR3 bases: TGCGCCAGCGGGCGGGAGGGAAACGAGCAGTACTTC.

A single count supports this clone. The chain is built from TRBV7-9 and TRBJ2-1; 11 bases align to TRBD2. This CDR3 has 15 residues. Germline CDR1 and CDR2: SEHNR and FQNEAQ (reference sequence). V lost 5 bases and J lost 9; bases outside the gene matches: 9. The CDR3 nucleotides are TGTGCCAGCAGCATCGGTAGCGGGAGGGCCCCTGAGCAGTTCTTC. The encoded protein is CASSIGSGRAPEQFF.

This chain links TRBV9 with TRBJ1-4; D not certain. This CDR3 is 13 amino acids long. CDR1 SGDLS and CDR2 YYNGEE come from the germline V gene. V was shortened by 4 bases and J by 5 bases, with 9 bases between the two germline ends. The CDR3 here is CASSPGSNEKLFF. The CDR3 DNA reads TGTGCCAGCAGCCCAGGCTCAAATGAAAAACTGTTTTTT.

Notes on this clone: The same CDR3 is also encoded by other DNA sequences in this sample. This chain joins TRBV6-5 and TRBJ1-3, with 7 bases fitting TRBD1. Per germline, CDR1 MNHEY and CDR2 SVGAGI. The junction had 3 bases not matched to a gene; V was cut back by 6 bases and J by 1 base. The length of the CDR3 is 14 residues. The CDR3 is CASSPQGSGNTIYF. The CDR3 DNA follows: TGTGCCAGCAGCCCACAGGGGTCTGGAAACACCATATATTTT.

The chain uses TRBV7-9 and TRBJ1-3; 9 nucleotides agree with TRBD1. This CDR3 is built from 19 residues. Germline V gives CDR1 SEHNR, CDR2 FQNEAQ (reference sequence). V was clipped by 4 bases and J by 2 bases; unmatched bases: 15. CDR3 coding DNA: TGTGCCAGCAGCTCCTGGGAGGCTAGGACAGGGGTTCCTGGAAACACCATATATTTT. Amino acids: CASSSWEARTGVPGNTIYF.

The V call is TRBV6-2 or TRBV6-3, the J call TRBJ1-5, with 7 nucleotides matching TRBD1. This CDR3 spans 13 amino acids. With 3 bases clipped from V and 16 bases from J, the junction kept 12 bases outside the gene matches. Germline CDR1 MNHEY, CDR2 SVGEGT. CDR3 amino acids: CASSYYLEDRTHF. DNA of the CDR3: TGTGCCAGCAGTTATTATCTTGAGGACAGGACCCATTTT.